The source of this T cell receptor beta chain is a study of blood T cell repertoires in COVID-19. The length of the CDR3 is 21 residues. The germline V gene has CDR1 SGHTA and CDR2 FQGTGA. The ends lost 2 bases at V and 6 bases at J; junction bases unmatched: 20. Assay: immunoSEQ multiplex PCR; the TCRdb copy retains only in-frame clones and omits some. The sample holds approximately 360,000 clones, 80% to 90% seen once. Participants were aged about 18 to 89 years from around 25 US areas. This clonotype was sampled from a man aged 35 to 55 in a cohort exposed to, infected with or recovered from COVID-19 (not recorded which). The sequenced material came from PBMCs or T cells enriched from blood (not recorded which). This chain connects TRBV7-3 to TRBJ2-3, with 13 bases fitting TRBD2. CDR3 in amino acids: CASSLHPGTSGKGAARDTQYF. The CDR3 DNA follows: TGTGCCAGCAGCTTACATCCCGGGACTAGCGGGAAGGGGGCCGCTCGCGATACGCAGTATTTT.